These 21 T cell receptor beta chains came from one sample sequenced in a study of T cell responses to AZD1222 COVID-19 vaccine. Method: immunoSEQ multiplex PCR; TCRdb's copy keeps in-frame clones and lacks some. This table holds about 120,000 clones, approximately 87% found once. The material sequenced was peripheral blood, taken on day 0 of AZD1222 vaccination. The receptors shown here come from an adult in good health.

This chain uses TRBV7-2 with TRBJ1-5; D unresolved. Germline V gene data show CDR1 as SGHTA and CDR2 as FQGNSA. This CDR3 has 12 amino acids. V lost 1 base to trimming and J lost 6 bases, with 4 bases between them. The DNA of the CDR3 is TGTGCCAGCAGCTTAGGGGCTCAGCCCCAGCATTTT. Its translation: CASSLGAQPQHF.

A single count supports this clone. The CDR3, as DNA: TGTGCCAGTAGTATGACAGCAGCCGGACGCCTTAGGGGGACCGGGGAGCTGTTTTTT. It is translated as CASSMTAAGRLRGTGELFF. This chain joins TRBV19 and TRBJ2-2, with TRBD1 as a possible D gene (6 bases). The V end was cut by 3 bases, the J end by 5 bases, with 25 bases between. CDR3 size: 19 residues. CDR1 and CDR2 (germline): LNHDA, SQIVND (reference sequence).

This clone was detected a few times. The CDR3 protein is CATSRDPGTALSGYTF. The CDR3 DNA follows: TGTGCCACCAGCAGAGACCCCGGGACAGCCCTTTCCGGCTACACCTTC. The rearrangement links TRBV15 to TRBJ1-2; 7 bases map to TRBD1. The CDR3 covers 16 residues. V trimming: 0 bases; J trimming: 8 bases; junction bases outside the gene matches: 12. Germline V lookup: CDR1 LNHNV, CDR2 YYDKDF (reference sequence).

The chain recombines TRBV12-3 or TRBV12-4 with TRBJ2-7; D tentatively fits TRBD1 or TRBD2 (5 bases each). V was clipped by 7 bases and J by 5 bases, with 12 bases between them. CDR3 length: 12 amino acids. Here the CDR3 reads CASTVTGHEQYF. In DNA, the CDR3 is TGTGCCAGCACCGTCACGGGGCACGAGCAGTACTTC.

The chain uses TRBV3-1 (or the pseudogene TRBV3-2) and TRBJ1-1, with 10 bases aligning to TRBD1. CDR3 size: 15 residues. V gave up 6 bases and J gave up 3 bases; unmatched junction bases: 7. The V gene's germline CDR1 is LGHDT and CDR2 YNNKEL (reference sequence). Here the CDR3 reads CASSQTGGYYTEAFF. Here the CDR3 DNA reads TGTGCCAGCAGTCAGACAGGGGGCTATTACACTGAAGCTTTCTTT.

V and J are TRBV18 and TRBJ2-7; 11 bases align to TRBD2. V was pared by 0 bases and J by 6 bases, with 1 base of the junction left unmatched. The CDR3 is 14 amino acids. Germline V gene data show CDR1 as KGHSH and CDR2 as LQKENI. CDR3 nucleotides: TGTGCCAGCTCACCACCTAGCGGGAGGGCCGAGCAGTACTTC. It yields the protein CASSPPSGRAEQYF.

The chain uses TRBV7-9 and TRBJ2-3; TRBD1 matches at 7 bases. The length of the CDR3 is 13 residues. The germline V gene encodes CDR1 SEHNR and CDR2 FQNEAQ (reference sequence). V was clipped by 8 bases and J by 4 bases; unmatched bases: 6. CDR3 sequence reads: CASGDRAADTQYF. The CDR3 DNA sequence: TGTGCCAGCGGCGACAGGGCGGCAGATACGCAGTATTTT.

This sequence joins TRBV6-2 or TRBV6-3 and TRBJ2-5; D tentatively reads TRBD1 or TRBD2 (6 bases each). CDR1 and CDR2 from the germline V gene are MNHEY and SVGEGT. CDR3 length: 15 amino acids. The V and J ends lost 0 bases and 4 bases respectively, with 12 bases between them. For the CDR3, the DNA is TGTGCCAGCAGTTACTCCCGAGGGGGGTCAGAGACCCAGTACTTC. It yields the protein CASSYSRGGSETQYF.

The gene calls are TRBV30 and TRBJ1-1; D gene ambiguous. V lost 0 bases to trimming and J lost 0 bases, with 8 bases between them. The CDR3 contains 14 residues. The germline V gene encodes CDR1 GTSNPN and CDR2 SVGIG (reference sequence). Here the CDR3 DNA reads TGTGCCTGGAGTGTAGGGTACATGAACACTGAAGCTTTCTTT. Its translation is CAWSVGYMNTEAFF.

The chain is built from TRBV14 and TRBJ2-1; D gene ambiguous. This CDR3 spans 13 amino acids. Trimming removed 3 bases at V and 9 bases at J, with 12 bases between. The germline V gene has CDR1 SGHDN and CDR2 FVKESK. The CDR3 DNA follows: TGTGCCAGCAGCCATGGGGTAAGGACTGAGCAGTTCTTC. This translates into CASSHGVRTEQFF.

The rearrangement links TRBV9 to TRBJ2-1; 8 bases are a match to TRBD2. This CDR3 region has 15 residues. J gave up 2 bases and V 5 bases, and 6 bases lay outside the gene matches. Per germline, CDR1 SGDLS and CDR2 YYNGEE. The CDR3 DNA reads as TGTGCCAGCAGTCCCCCAGCGGGAGCCTACAATGAGCAGTTCTTC. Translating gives CASSPPAGAYNEQFF.

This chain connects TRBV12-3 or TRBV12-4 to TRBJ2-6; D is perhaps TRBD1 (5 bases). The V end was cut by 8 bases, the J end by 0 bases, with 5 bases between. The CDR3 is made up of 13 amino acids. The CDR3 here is CASGASGANVLTF. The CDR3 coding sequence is TGTGCCAGCGGGGCCTCTGGGGCCAACGTCCTGACTTTC.

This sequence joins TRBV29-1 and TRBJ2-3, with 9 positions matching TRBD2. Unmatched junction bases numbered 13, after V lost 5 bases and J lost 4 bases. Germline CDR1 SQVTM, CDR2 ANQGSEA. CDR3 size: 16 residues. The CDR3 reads CSVQAGGPGSADTQYF. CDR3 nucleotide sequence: TGCAGCGTTCAGGCGGGAGGGCCTGGTTCGGCAGATACGCAGTATTTT.

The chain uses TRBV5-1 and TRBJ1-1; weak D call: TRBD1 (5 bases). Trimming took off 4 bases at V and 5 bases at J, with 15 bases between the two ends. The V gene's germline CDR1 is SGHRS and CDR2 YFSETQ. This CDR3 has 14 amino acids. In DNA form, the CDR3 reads TGCGCCAGCAGCAGAGGAACCGGGGGGACTGAAGCTTTCTTT. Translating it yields CASSRGTGGTEAFF.

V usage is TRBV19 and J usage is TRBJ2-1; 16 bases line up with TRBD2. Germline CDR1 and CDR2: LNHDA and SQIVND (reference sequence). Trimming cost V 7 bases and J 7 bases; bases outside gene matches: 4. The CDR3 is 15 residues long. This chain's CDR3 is CASTPGLAGGNEQFF. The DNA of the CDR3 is TGTGCCAGTACCCCGGGACTAGCGGGAGGGAATGAGCAGTTCTTC.

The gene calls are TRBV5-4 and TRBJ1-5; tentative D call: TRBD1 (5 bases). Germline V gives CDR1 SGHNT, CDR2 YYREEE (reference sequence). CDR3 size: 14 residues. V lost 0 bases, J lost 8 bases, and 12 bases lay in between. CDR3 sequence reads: CASSLEGAREPQHF. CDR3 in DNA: TGTGCCAGCAGCTTGGAAGGGGCGAGGGAGCCCCAGCATTTT. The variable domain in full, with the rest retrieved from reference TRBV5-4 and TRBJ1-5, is ETGVTQSPTHLIKTRGQQVTLRCSSQSGHNTVSWYQQALGQGPQFIFQYYREEENGRGNFPPRFSGLQFPNYSSELNVNALELDDSALYLCASSLEGAREPQHFGDGTRLSIL.

The CDR3 nucleotides read TGTGCCAGCAGCTTAGTCGGGTTTGGGGGTGAGCAGTTCTTC. Amino acids: CASSLVGFGGEQFF. The rearrangement uses TRBV7-3 and TRBJ2-1, with D perhaps assigned TRBD1 or TRBD2 (5 bases each). This CDR3 has 14 amino acids. Trimming removed 2 bases at V and 9 bases at J, with 14 bases between. In germline, CDR1 is SGHTA, CDR2 FQGTGA.

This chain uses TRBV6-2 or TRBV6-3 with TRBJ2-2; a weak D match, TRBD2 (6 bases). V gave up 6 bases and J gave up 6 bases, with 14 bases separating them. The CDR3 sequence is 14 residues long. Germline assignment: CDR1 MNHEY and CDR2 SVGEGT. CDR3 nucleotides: TGTGCCAGCAGCCAGGGACTTGTTGCCGGGGAGCTGTTTTTT. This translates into CASSQGLVAGELFF.

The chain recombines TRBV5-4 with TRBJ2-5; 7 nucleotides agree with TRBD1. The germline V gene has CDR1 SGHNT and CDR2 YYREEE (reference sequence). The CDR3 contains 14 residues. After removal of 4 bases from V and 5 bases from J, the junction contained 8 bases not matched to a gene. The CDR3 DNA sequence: TGTGCCAGCAGCCAACAGGGGACGGGGGAGACCCAGTACTTC. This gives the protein CASSQQGTGETQYF.

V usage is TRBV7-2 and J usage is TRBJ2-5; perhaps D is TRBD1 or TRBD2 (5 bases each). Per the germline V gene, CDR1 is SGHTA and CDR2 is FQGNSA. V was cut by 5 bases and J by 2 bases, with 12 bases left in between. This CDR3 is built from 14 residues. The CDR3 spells CASSPGRLQETQYF. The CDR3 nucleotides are TGTGCCAGCAGCCCGGGACGGTTGCAAGAGACCCAGTACTTC.

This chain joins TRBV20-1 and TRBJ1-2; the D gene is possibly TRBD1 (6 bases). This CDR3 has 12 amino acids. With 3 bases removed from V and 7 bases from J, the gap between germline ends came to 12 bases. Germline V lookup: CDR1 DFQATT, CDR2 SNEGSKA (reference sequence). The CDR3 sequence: CSASAGVGGYTF. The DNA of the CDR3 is TGCAGTGCTAGTGCAGGGGTGGGTGGCTACACCTTC.